This T cell receptor beta chain was sequenced in a study of blood T cell repertoires in COVID-19. Profiled with immunoSEQ multiplex PCR; TCRdb holds only in-frame clones, not every one. The sample has approximately 150,000 clones; approximately 84% are singletons. The sequence derives from a human donor with acute COVID-19. The donor label of this sample is uncertain. Sequencing was done on a sample of PBMCs or T cells enriched from blood (not recorded which).

As DNA, the CDR3 is TGTGCCAGCAGCTTAGGGGGGACAGGCGAACTGAATGAAAAACTGTTTTTT. Its translation is CASSLGGTGELNEKLFF. The V and J genes are TRBV7-6 and TRBJ1-4; 8 bases are a match to TRBD1. From germline, CDR1 is SGHVS and CDR2 FNYEAQ. J gave up 5 bases and V 1 base, and 9 bases lay outside the gene matches. The CDR3 runs to 17 residues.